This T cell receptor beta chain was identified in a study of blood T cell repertoires in COVID-19. At the level of the study: Sites in the United States, Italy and Spain provided acute and convalescent COVID-19 samples. PBMCs, B-cell-depleted T cells, or T cells provided the cDNA or gDNA that made up the material.

Under the authors' procedure: Amplification with reference gene primers provided the estimates of nucleated cell counts. Measured with immunoSEQ multiplex PCR; TCRdb has only the in-frame clones, and not every one. D and trimming come from the DNA, and the V and J calls and clone size come from that table. The sample lists tens of thousands of clones; 90% were seen once. Germline V gene sequence: CDR1 LGHDT, CDR2 YNNKEL (reference sequence). This CDR3 is 17 amino acids long. Trimming cost V 4 bases and J 5 bases; bases outside gene matches: 14. The chain joins TRBV3-1 (or the pseudogene TRBV3-2) to TRBJ2-7; 10 positions agree with TRBD2. The sequence derives from a human donor in a cohort sampled during active COVID-19. The sequencing input was peripheral blood. The CDR3 DNA is TGTGCCAGCAGCCGTTGGGGGATAGCGGGAGGTACCCACGAGCAGTACTTC. Its protein product is CASSRWGIAGGTHEQYF.